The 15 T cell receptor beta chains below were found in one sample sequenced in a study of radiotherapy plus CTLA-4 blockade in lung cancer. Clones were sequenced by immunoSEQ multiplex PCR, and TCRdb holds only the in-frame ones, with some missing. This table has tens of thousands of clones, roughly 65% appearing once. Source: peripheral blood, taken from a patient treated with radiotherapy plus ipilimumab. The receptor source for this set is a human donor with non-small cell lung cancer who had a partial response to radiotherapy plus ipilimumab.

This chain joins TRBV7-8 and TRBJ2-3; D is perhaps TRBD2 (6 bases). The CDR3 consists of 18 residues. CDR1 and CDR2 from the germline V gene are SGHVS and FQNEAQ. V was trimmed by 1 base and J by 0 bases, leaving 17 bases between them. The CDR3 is CASSLDAGWGPSTDTQYF. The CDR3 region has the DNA TGTGCCAGCAGCTTAGATGCGGGATGGGGTCCTAGCACAGATACGCAGTATTTT.

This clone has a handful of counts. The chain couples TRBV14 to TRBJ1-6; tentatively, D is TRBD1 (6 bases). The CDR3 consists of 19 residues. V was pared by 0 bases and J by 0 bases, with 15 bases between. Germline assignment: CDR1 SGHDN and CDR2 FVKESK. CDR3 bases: TGTGCCAGCAGCCAAGAAAACGACAGGTTTAGCTCCTATAATTCACCCCTCCACTTT. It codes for CASSQENDRFSSYNSPLHF.

The CDR3 DNA reads as TGTGCCAGCAGTTATTCGGGGGGGAGCTCCTACAATGAGCAGTTCTTC. It translates to CASSYSGGSSYNEQFF. The V call is TRBV6-5, the J call TRBJ2-1, with 8 bases fitting TRBD2. V gave up 3 bases and J gave up 0 bases; unmatched junction bases: 4. This CDR3 has 16 amino acids. Germline-derived CDR1 and CDR2 are MNHEY and SVGAGI.

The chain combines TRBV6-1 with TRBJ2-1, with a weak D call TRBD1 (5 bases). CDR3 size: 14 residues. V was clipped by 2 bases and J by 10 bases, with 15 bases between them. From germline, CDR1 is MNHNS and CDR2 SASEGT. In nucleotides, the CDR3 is TGTGCCAGCAGTGAACCAGGGTTGGGCCGGGAGCAGTTCTTC. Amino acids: CASSEPGLGREQFF.

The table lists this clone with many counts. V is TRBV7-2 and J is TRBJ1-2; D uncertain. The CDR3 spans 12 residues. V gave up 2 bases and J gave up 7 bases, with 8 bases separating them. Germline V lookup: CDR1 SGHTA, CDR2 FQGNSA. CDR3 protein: CASSLFGSGYTF. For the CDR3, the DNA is TGTGCCAGCAGCTTATTCGGGAGTGGCTACACCTTC.

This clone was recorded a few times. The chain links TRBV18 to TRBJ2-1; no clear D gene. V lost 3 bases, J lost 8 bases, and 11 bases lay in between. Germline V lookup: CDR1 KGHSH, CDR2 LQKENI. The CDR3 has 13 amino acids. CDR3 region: CASSPRGLDEQFF. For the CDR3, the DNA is TGTGCCAGCTCACCCCGAGGTCTAGATGAGCAGTTCTTC. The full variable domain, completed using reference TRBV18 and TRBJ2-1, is NAGVMQNPRHLVRRRGQEARLRCSPMKGHSHVYWYRQLPEEGLKFMVYLQKENIIDESGMPKERFSAEFPKEGPSILRIQQVVRGDSAAYFCASSPRGLDEQFFGPGTRLTVL.

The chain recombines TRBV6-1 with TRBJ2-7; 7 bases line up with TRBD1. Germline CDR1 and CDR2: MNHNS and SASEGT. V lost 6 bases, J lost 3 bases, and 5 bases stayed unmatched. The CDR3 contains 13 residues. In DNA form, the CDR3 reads TGTGCCAGCAGCGACAGGGTAAGCTACGAGCAGTACTTC. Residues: CASSDRVSYEQYF.

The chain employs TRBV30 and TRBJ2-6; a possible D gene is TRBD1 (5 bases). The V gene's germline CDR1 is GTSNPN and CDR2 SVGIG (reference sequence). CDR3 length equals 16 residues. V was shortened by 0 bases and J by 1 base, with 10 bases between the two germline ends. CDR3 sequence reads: CAWSVRRGSGANVLTF. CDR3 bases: TGTGCCTGGAGTGTCCGAAGGGGATCTGGGGCCAACGTCCTGACTTTC.

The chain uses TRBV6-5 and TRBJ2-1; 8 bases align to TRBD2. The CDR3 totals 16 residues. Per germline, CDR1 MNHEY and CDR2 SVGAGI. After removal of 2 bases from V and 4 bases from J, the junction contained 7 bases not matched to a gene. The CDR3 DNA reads TGTGCCAGCAGTTACGAAAGCGGGGGCCGTTACAATGAGCAGTTCTTC. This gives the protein CASSYESGGRYNEQFF.

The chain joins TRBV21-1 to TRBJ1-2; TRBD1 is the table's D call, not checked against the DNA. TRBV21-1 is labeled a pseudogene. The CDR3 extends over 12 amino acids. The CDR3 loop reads CASRRGMHGYTF. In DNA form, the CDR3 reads TGTGCCAGCAGGAGGGGGATGCATGGCTACACCTTC.

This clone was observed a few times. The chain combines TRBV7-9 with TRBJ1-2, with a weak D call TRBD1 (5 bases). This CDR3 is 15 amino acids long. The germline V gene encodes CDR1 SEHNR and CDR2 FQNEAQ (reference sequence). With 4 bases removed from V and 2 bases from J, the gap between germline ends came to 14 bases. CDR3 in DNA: TGTGCCAGCAGCTCGGGTCGGGGGGGAAACTATGGCTACACCTTC. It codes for CASSSGRGGNYGYTF.

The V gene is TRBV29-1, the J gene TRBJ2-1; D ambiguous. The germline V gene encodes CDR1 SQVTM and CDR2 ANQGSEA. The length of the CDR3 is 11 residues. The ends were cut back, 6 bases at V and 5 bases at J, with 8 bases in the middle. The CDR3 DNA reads TGCAGCGTGCCCCGGGACAATGAGCAGTTCTTC. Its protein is CSVPRDNEQFF.

The CDR3 DNA follows: TGTGCCAGCAGCTCACGGGCCTACAATGAGCAGTTCTTC. Amino acid sequence: CASSSRAYNEQFF. This chain connects TRBV7-2 to TRBJ2-1, with D hard to call. Trimming shortened V by 4 bases and J by 2 bases, and 6 bases separated the two germline ends. CDR1 is SGHTA, CDR2 FQGNSA, per germline. There are 13 residues in the CDR3.

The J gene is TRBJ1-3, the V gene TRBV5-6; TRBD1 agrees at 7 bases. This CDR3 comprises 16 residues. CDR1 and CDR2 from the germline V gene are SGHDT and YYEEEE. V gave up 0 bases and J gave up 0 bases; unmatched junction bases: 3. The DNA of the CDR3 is TGTGCCAGCAGCTTGGTGAGGGACAGCTCTGGAAACACCATATATTTT. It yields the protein CASSLVRDSSGNTIYF.

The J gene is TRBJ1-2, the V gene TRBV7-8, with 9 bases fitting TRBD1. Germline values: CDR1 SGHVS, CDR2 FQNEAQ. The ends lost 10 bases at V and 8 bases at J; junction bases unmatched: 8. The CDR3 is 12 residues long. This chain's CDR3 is CATTTGGTGYTF. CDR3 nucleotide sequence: TGTGCCACGACAACAGGGGGCACGGGCTACACCTTC.